Below are 27 T cell receptor beta chains sequenced from a single sample in a study of cytomegalovirus exposure and HLA in healthy donors. PCR employed 60 Vbeta and 13 Jbeta primers. The assay was immunoSEQ multiplex PCR, and TCRdb's table has in-frame clones only and misses some. This table has 200,000 or so clones, roughly 74% appearing once. The sequencing input was PBMCs. The source of these receptors is a woman in her 30s in good health and CMV-seropositive.

Here the CDR3 DNA reads TGTGCCAGCAGCCTCCAGGGGTTTCAGCCCCAGCATTTT. It encodes CASSLQGFQPQHF. V usage is TRBV5-8 and J usage is TRBJ1-5; D is possibly TRBD1 (6 bases). Trimming took 4 bases from V and 6 from J, leaving 11 bases between them. The CDR3 contains 13 residues. Germline loops: CDR1 SGHTS, CDR2 YDEGEE. The full variable domain, completed using reference TRBV5-8 and TRBJ1-5, is EAGVTQSPTHLIKTRGQQATLRCSPISGHTSVYWYQQALGLGLQFLLWYDEGEERNRGNFPPRFSGRQFPNYSSELNVNALELEDSALYLCASSLQGFQPQHFGDGTRLSIL.

The V call is TRBV6-5, the J call TRBJ2-1; a possible D gene is TRBD1 (7 bases). Trimming pared 8 bases from V and 10 bases from J, leaving 21 bases between. Germline V gives CDR1 MNHEY, CDR2 SVGAGI. The CDR3 runs to 14 residues. CDR3 sequence: CASLRGTDGDEQFF. The CDR3 region has the DNA TGTGCCAGCCTCCGGGGGACAGATGGCGACGAGCAGTTCTTC.

The gene calls are TRBV6-1 and TRBJ2-1; 13 nucleotides align to TRBD2. Per germline, CDR1 MNHNS and CDR2 SASEGT. CDR3 length: 15 residues. With 8 bases clipped from V and 9 bases from J, the junction kept 10 bases outside the gene matches. The CDR3 bases are TGTGCCAGCGTTACGACTAGCGGGAGGTCGGGTGAGCAGTTCTTC. This codes for CASVTTSGRSGEQFF.

The gene calls are TRBV5-1 and TRBJ2-1; 12 bases line up with TRBD2. Germline V gives CDR1 SGHRS, CDR2 YFSETQ. The CDR3 extends over 15 amino acids. V lost 4 bases and J lost 8; bases outside the gene matches: 7. As DNA, the CDR3 is TGCGCCAGCAGCCGACTAGCGGGAGAGTTCGATGAGCAGTTCTTC. As protein: CASSRLAGEFDEQFF.

The genes are TRBV2 and TRBJ2-1; 10 nucleotides match TRBD2. The CDR3 runs to 15 residues. CDR1 is SNHLY and CDR2 is FYNNEI in the germline V gene. After removal of 5 bases from V and 7 bases from J, the junction contained 8 bases not matched to a gene. The CDR3 loop is CASSPQSGRGNEQFF. The CDR3 DNA is TGTGCCAGCAGTCCTCAGAGCGGGAGGGGAAATGAGCAGTTCTTC.

The V and J genes are TRBV4-2 and TRBJ2-3; unclear D gene. CDR3 size: 14 residues. CDR1 and CDR2 from the germline V gene are LGHNA and YNFKEQ. Between the trimmed V and J ends, which lost 1 base and 5 bases, there was a span of 10 bases. The chain's CDR3 is CASSQVFRGDTQYF. DNA for the CDR3: TGTGCCAGCAGCCAAGTTTTTAGAGGAGATACGCAGTATTTT.

This clone has just one count. The chain joins TRBV9 to TRBJ1-1; 7 positions match TRBD1. V dropped 3 bases and J dropped 0; count of bases not matched to a gene: 8. The CDR3 is made up of 16 amino acids. Germline V CDR1 and CDR2: SGDLS, YYNGEE. The CDR3 loop reads CASSAWDSNMNTEAFF. DNA for the CDR3: TGTGCCAGCAGCGCTTGGGACAGTAACATGAACACTGAAGCTTTCTTT.

The gene calls are TRBV11-3 and TRBJ1-1; 9 bases are a match to TRBD1. Germline-derived CDR1 and CDR2 are SGHNT and YENEEA. This CDR3 region has 12 residues. The J segment lost 5 bases and the V segment lost 7 bases, leaving 2 bases of the junction unmatched. For the CDR3, the DNA is TGTGCCAGCAAGGACAGGGGAACTGAAGCTTTCTTT. As protein: CASKDRGTEAFF.

V and J are TRBV11-3 and TRBJ2-1; 7 bases fit TRBD2. In germline, CDR1 is SGHNT, CDR2 YENEEA. The CDR3 is made up of 14 amino acids. V gave up 3 bases and J gave up 4 bases; unmatched junction bases: 3. In nucleotides, the CDR3 is TGTGCCAGCAGCTTTGGGGGGGTGTACAATGAGCAGTTCTTC. The encoded protein is CASSFGGVYNEQFF.

The chain employs TRBV11-3 and TRBJ1-2, with TRBD1 matching over 8 bases. There are 13 residues in the CDR3. CDR1 SGHNT and CDR2 YENEEA come from the germline V gene. Trimming cost V 4 bases and J 6 bases; bases outside gene matches: 4. The CDR3 region has the DNA TGTGCCAGCAGCTATACAGGGGGGGATGGCTACACCTTC. Protein: CASSYTGGDGYTF.

The chain has TRBV9 and TRBJ2-1; TRBD2 matches 9 bases. Germline CDR1 is SGDLS and CDR2 is YYNGEE. CDR3 size: 18 residues. After removal of 0 bases from V and 0 bases from J, the junction contained 7 bases not matched to a gene. The CDR3 spells CASSVVDSGGSSYNEQFF. The CDR3, as DNA: TGTGCCAGCAGCGTAGTCGATAGCGGGGGCAGCTCCTACAATGAGCAGTTCTTC.

In this sample, this clone turned up a few times. V is TRBV9 and J is TRBJ2-2; D gene uncertain. The CDR3 is 16 residues long. The germline V gene has CDR1 SGDLS and CDR2 YYNGEE. Trimming pared 4 bases from V and 0 bases from J, leaving 13 bases between. This CDR3 is CASSPRLQPNTGELFF. For the CDR3, the DNA is TGTGCCAGCAGCCCCCGTTTACAGCCGAACACCGGGGAGCTGTTTTTT.

The chain employs TRBV4-3 and TRBJ1-1, with TRBD1 matching 10 bases. Germline CDR1 is LGHNA and CDR2 is YSLEER. The ends lost 3 bases at V and 1 base at J; junction bases unmatched: 2. There are 15 residues in the CDR3. DNA of the CDR3: TGCGCCAGCAGCCAGGACAGGGGGGGGAACACTGAAGCTTTCTTT. Amino acids: CASSQDRGGNTEAFF.

There are a few counts of this clone. The rearrangement uses TRBV5-1 and TRBJ1-2; D may be TRBD1 (6 bases). V lost 0 bases and J lost 0, with 9 bases in between. There are 15 residues in the CDR3. Germline V gene lookup returns CDR1 SGHRS and CDR2 YFSETQ. CDR3: CASSLGTEANYGYTF. CDR3 in DNA: TGCGCCAGCAGCTTGGGGACAGAGGCTAACTATGGCTACACCTTC.

V usage is TRBV7-9 and J usage is TRBJ2-3; D not certain. Trimming stripped 3 bases from V and 1 base from J, with 2 bases between. The CDR3 spans 12 residues. Germline V gene lookup returns CDR1 SEHNR and CDR2 FQNEAQ (reference sequence). In nucleotides, the CDR3 is TGTGCCAGCAGCTTCGGCACAGATACGCAGTATTTT. Translation gives CASSFGTDTQYF.

J is TRBJ2-1 and V is TRBV4-2; tentatively, D is TRBD1 (5 bases). Germline lookup yields CDR1 LGHNA and CDR2 YNFKEQ. The CDR3 is 15 residues long. V lost 1 base to trimming and J lost 3 bases, with 10 bases between them. The CDR3 loop is CASSQGTPVYNEQFF. The CDR3 DNA sequence: TGTGCCAGCAGCCAAGGGACACCCGTCTACAATGAGCAGTTCTTC.

This chain links TRBV6-5 with TRBJ2-1; perhaps TRBD2 as D (5 bases). The V end was cut by 0 bases, the J end by 10 bases, with 13 bases between. The CDR3 sequence is 14 residues long. Germline CDR1 and CDR2: MNHEY and SVGAGI. The CDR3 DNA sequence: TGTGCCAGCAGTTACTCGGGCGCGAGGGCGGAGCAGTTCTTC. As protein: CASSYSGARAEQFF.

The chain carries TRBV27 and TRBJ2-3; possibly TRBD2 for D (6 bases). The V gene's germline CDR1 is MNHEY and CDR2 SMNVEV (reference sequence). The length of the CDR3 is 16 residues. The V end lost 9 bases, the J end lost 2 bases, and 21 bases lay between the germline ends. CDR3 sequence (DNA): TGTGCCAGTTCCCCGGGGAGTGGCGGGAACACAGATACGCAGTATTTT. Its protein product is CASSPGSGGNTDTQYF.

This clone was seen a handful of times. V gene TRBV5-8 combines with J gene TRBJ2-1, with a weak D call TRBD1 (6 bases). This CDR3 has 14 residues. Trimming took off 3 bases at V and 4 bases at J, with 11 bases between the two ends. CDR1 and CDR2 from the germline V gene are SGHTS and YDEGEE. DNA of the CDR3: TGTGCCAGCAGCTCCCAAACAGGGTACAATGAGCAGTTCTTC. The encoded protein is CASSSQTGYNEQFF.

J is TRBJ1-1 and V is TRBV11-2; TRBD1 aligns across 7 bases. J gave up 1 base and V 4 bases, and 0 bases lay outside the gene matches. Germline V gives CDR1 SGHAT, CDR2 FQNNGV. The CDR3 extends over 13 amino acids. CDR3 in amino acids: CASSWDRNTEAFF. The CDR3 bases are TGTGCCAGCAGCTGGGACAGGAACACTGAAGCTTTCTTT.

The genes are TRBV28 and TRBJ1-3, with D perhaps matching TRBD1 (5 bases). The CDR3 extends over 15 amino acids. The germline gives CDR1 MDHEN, CDR2 SYDVKM. Trimming removed 10 bases from V and 2 bases from J, with 18 bases in between. CDR3 sequence reads: CATSVGALAGNTIYF. CDR3 nucleotide sequence: TGTGCCACCTCAGTTGGGGCCCTCGCTGGAAACACCATATATTTT.

The gene calls are TRBV19 and TRBJ2-1; 7 nucleotides match TRBD2. Germline CDR1 reads LNHDA; CDR2 reads SQIVND (reference sequence). V lost 1 base and J lost 10; bases outside the gene matches: 7. CDR3 size: 14 residues. In nucleotides, the CDR3 is TGTGCCAGTAGTATAGCGGCAGCGGGGCTGGAGCAGTTCTTC. Encoded protein: CASSIAAAGLEQFF.

The chain links TRBV5-1 to TRBJ1-4, with D perhaps TRBD1 (6 bases). The CDR3 loop spans 17 amino acids. Trimming took off 0 bases at V and 7 bases at J, with 19 bases between the two ends. In germline, CDR1 is SGHRS, CDR2 YFSETQ. The CDR3 nucleotides read TGCGCCAGCAGCTTGGATGGGCAGGGGACGCCAATTGAAAAACTGTTTTTT. Protein: CASSLDGQGTPIEKLFF.

V and J are TRBV28 and TRBJ1-1; weak D call: TRBD1 (6 bases). The CDR3 consists of 9 residues. Germline CDR1 MDHEN, CDR2 SYDVKM. Trimming took off 8 bases at V and 9 bases at J, with 7 bases between the two ends. The CDR3: CASGGQAFF. The DNA for the CDR3 is TGTGCCAGCGGGGGCCAAGCTTTCTTT.

Notes on this clone: This CDR3 is also generated by other DNA sequences in the sample. The CDR3 here is CASSSLLAGGYEQYF. CDR3 coding DNA: TGTGCCAGCAGTTCCTTACTAGCGGGAGGCTACGAGCAGTACTTC. This chain uses TRBV28 with TRBJ2-7, with 12 bases aligning to TRBD2. The germline V gene has CDR1 MDHEN and CDR2 SYDVKM. This CDR3 is built from 15 residues. V dropped 4 bases and J dropped 3; count of bases not matched to a gene: 4.

CDR3 DNA: TGTGCCAGTTTCCCCGGGGATCGCTATAATTCACCCCTCCACTTT. Translating gives CASFPGDRYNSPLHF. The rearrangement uses TRBV28 and TRBJ1-6; D remains ambiguous. The V end was cut by 9 bases, the J end by 3 bases, with 15 bases between. The CDR3 is made up of 15 amino acids. Germline lookup yields CDR1 MDHEN and CDR2 SYDVKM. Variable domain in full (rest from reference TRBV28 and TRBJ1-6): DVKVTQSSRYLVKRTGEKVFLECVQDMDHENMFWYRQDPGLGLRLIYFSYDVKMKEKGDIPEGYSVSREKKERFSLILESASTNQTSMYLCASFPGDRYNSPLHFGNGTRLTVT.

The chain combines TRBV6-5 with TRBJ2-1; D might be TRBD2 (5 bases). Trimming stripped 2 bases from V and 10 bases from J, with 12 bases between. The CDR3 extends over 13 amino acids. Germline CDR1 is MNHEY and CDR2 is SVGAGI. The CDR3 bases are TGTGCCAGCAGTTACAAAGAGGGCGGGGAGCAGTTCTTC. Encoded protein: CASSYKEGGEQFF.